This TCR beta chain stems from a study of T-cell reconstitution after alpha-beta-depleted transplantation in children. Study-level results: Newly produced T cells mostly accounted for T-cell counts and diversity one year post-transplant.

This clonotype was observed many times. Antigen unknown. A TCRbeta library incorporating unique molecular identifiers was prepared. TCRdb independently ran MiXCR on the PCR reads; one entry per CDR3 protein. Of 200,000 to 250,000 distinct CDR3 sequences listed, about 7% are singletons. Germline CDR1 is SGHTA and CDR2 is FQGNSA. There are 14 residues in the CDR3. The V and J ends lost 5 bases and 6 bases respectively, with 14 bases between them. Sequences were derived from PBMCs, sampled before TCRalphabeta/CD19-depleted stem cell transplant. The gene calls are TRBV7-2 and TRBJ2-4; possibly TRBD1 for D (6 bases). This clonotype was obtained from a boy aged 2 to 10 with acute lymphoblastic leukemia, due to receive a stem cell transplant. CDR3 nucleotide sequence: TGTGCCAGCAGCCCGGGACAAGCTACAAACATTCAGTACTTC. Translated: CASSPGQATNIQYF.